This entry lists 19 T cell receptor beta chains sequenced from one sample in a study of radiation and T cells in renal cell carcinoma. The method was immunoSEQ multiplex PCR; TCRdb's version includes in-frame clones alone and lacks a portion of them. The profile shows 120,000 or so clones, approximately 85% of them singletons. As for time point: blood 2 weeks post-SBRT. Described treatment: 15 Gy SBRT to primary tumor, nephrectomy 4 weeks later. Sample: blood, taken from a patient whose treatment included radiotherapy and nephrectomy. The receptors derive from a man aged 50 to 59 with renal cell carcinoma.

This chain connects TRBV7-2 to TRBJ2-2; D assignment may be TRBD1 or TRBD2 (5 bases each). The V end was cut by 1 base, the J end by 0 bases, with 9 bases between. Germline V CDR1 and CDR2: SGHTA, FQGNSA. There are 16 residues in the CDR3. For the CDR3, the DNA is TGTGCCAGCAGCTTAGGGGGACGTTCGAACACCGGGGAGCTGTTTTTT. It translates to CASSLGGRSNTGELFF.

This chain uses TRBV29-1 with TRBJ1-4; D unclear. Germline V gives CDR1 SQVTM, CDR2 ANQGSEA. V dropped 4 bases and J dropped 3 bases, with 9 bases sitting between them. This CDR3 has 13 amino acids. CDR3 nucleotide sequence: TGCAGCGTTGGTGGGTCTTCTAATGAAAAACTGTTTTTT. Translated: CSVGGSSNEKLFF.

The V call is TRBV9, the J call TRBJ1-6, with TRBD1 matching over 9 bases. J lost 10 bases, V lost 3 bases, and 11 bases had no gene match. The CDR3 totals 16 residues. Germline loops: CDR1 SGDLS, CDR2 YYNGEE. The CDR3 spells CASSEEGGQGFSPLHF. CDR3 DNA: TGTGCCAGCAGCGAGGAGGGGGGACAGGGTTTCTCACCCCTCCACTTT. Variable domain in full (rest from reference TRBV9 and TRBJ1-6): DSGVTQTPKHLITATGQRVTLRCSPRSGDLSVYWYQQSLDQGLQFLIQYYNGEERAKGNILERFSAQQFPDLHSELNLSSLELGDSALYFCASSEEGGQGFSPLHFGNGTRLTVT.

The chain has TRBV29-1 and TRBJ2-3; TRBD2 agrees at 9 bases. The CDR3 totals 16 residues. V lost 3 bases, J lost 5 bases, and 12 bases stayed unmatched. Germline V gives CDR1 SQVTM, CDR2 ANQGSEA. The CDR3 protein is CSVDLAAAGGLDTQYF. CDR3 DNA: TGCAGCGTTGACCTTGCGGCAGCGGGGGGTTTAGATACGCAGTATTTT.

V and J are TRBV6-5 and TRBJ1-1; the D gene is possibly TRBD1 (6 bases). The ends were cut back, 2 bases at V and 0 bases at J, with 7 bases in the middle. The CDR3 is made up of 14 amino acids. CDR1 MNHEY and CDR2 SVGAGI come from the germline V gene. The CDR3 DNA follows: TGTGCCAGCAGTTACACAGGGCTGAACACTGAAGCTTTCTTT. Translation gives CASSYTGLNTEAFF.

This clone was detected only a few times. V is TRBV7-6 and J is TRBJ2-6; 7 nucleotides align to TRBD2. The CDR3 spans 19 residues. Germline V lookup: CDR1 SGHVS, CDR2 FNYEAQ. Trimming took 5 bases from V and 0 from J; bases not matched to a gene: 13. Here the CDR3 reads CASSPRPVGGNSGANVLTF. Written as DNA, the CDR3 is TGTGCCAGCAGCCCGCGCCCCGTGGGGGGGAACTCTGGGGCCAACGTCCTGACTTTC.

The J gene is TRBJ2-5, the V gene TRBV19; 11 bases align to TRBD1. V dropped 1 base and J dropped 3; count of bases not matched to a gene: 4. This CDR3 comprises 16 residues. Germline CDR1 LNHDA, CDR2 SQIVND (reference sequence). The CDR3 protein is CASSIGWTGGEETQYF. The CDR3 nucleotides are TGTGCCAGTAGTATAGGTTGGACAGGGGGCGAAGAGACCCAGTACTTC.

This chain joins TRBV2 and TRBJ1-2; D is uncertain. Trimming took 7 bases from V and 14 from J, leaving 17 bases between them. The CDR3 has 11 residues. Germline-derived CDR1 and CDR2 are SNHLY and FYNNEI. The CDR3 nucleotides read TGTGCCAGCATCTATGACCTCCTCCTGACCTTC. Encoded protein: CASIYDLLLTF.

The chain has TRBV7-9 and TRBJ2-1, with 10 bases that match TRBD1. Germline V gene data show CDR1 as SEHNR and CDR2 as FQNEAQ (reference sequence). This CDR3 spans 16 amino acids. The V and J ends lost 5 bases and 2 bases, in that order; junction bases with no gene match: 6. The CDR3 here is CASSNGGQGAYNEQFF. The CDR3 DNA sequence: TGTGCCAGCAGCAATGGTGGACAGGGGGCCTACAATGAGCAGTTCTTC.

CDR3 loop: CASSQDMRGREQYF. CDR3 DNA: TGCGCCAGCAGCCAAGATATGAGGGGCCGGGAGCAGTACTTC. V and J are TRBV4-1 and TRBJ2-7; the D gene could be TRBD1 or TRBD2 (5 bases each). The CDR3 has 14 amino acids. V was clipped by 0 bases and J by 7 bases, with 13 bases between them. Germline CDR1 reads MGHRA; CDR2 reads YSYEKL.

The chain is built from TRBV9 and TRBJ2-3; the D gene is possibly TRBD2 (6 bases). The CDR3 spans 15 residues. Germline CDR1 SGDLS, CDR2 YYNGEE. Trimming left V 0 bases short and J 4 bases short, with 12 bases between. DNA of the CDR3: TGTGCCAGCAGCGTAGAGGGATCGGGGGCAGATACGCAGTATTTT. This translates into CASSVEGSGADTQYF.

This clone has more than one count but fewer than ten. V usage is TRBV7-9 and J usage is TRBJ1-1; 7 nucleotides align to TRBD1. V lost 7 bases to trimming and J lost 3 bases; unmatched junction nucleotides: 8. The CDR3 has 14 amino acids. Germline V gene data show CDR1 as SEHNR and CDR2 as FQNEAQ (reference sequence). DNA for the CDR3: TGTGCCAGCACGCCAACAGGGGTGTACACTGAAGCTTTCTTT. Translated: CASTPTGVYTEAFF.

This clone appeared once. The J gene is TRBJ2-3, the V gene TRBV6-5; TRBD1 aligns across 8 bases. The CDR3 contains 16 residues. The junction had 7 bases not matched to a gene; V was cut back by 2 bases and J by 3 bases. CDR1 and CDR2 (germline): MNHEY, SVGAGI. Here the CDR3 DNA reads TGTGCCAGCAGTTACGGTCCAGGGGGCGCTACAGATACGCAGTATTTT. It specifies CASSYGPGGATDTQYF.

A remark on this clone: Germline and junction disagree at one end, which may indicate a read error. J is TRBJ2-1 and V is TRBV7-7; 8 nucleotides align to TRBD1. This CDR3 has 13 residues. The germline CDR1 and CDR2 sequences are SSHAT and FNYEAQ (reference sequence). CDR3 DNA: TGTGCTAGCAGCAAAGACAGGGGAAGTGAGCAGTTCTTC. Translating gives CASSKDRGSEQFF.

This clone was counted a few times. The rearrangement links TRBV5-1 to TRBJ2-1; D may be TRBD1 or TRBD2 (5 bases each). This CDR3 is built from 17 residues. CDR1 and CDR2 (germline): SGHRS, YFSETQ. The V and J ends lost 0 bases and 3 bases respectively, with 16 bases between them. CDR3 bases: TGCGCCAGCAGCTTGGCCTTTCGGGGCGCGGGCTACAATGAGCAGTTCTTC. The encoded protein is CASSLAFRGAGYNEQFF.

The chain recombines TRBV6-5 with TRBJ2-3; no clear D. V dropped 6 bases and J dropped 1 base, with 11 bases sitting between them. CDR1 MNHEY and CDR2 SVGAGI come from the germline V gene. The CDR3 has 14 amino acids. In DNA form, the CDR3 reads TGTGCCAGCAGGCGAGGCAGGCGCACAGATACGCAGTATTTT. Translating it yields CASRRGRRTDTQYF.

The rearrangement links TRBV7-2 to TRBJ2-5, with D possibly matching TRBD2 (6 bases). V dropped 4 bases and J dropped 7 bases, with 10 bases sitting between them. The CDR3 loop spans 12 amino acids. Germline V lookup: CDR1 SGHTA, CDR2 FQGNSA. CDR3 sequence: CASSSNSGTQYF. The CDR3 bases are TGTGCCAGCAGCTCCAATAGCGGGACCCAGTACTTC.

This clone was counted a single time. The chain is built from TRBV7-9 and TRBJ1-3, with 7 bases matching TRBD1. From germline, CDR1 is SEHNR and CDR2 FQNEAQ (reference sequence). Losses at the gene ends were 6 bases for V and 5 bases for J; bases not matched to a gene: 10. This CDR3 contains 15 residues. The CDR3 nucleotides are TGTGCCAGCAGTCTAACGGGACAGCGGAGAAACACCATATATTTT. It encodes CASSLTGQRRNTIYF.

This clone was observed a single time. The chain couples TRBV29-1 to TRBJ2-5; TRBD1 agrees at 8 bases. J was trimmed by 5 bases and V by 7 bases; bases with no gene match: 9. Germline V CDR1 and CDR2: SQVTM, ANQGSEA. The CDR3 has 13 amino acids. The CDR3 sequence: CSAEAGGRETQYF. CDR3 sequence (DNA): TGCAGCGCCGAGGCAGGGGGCCGGGAGACCCAGTACTTC.